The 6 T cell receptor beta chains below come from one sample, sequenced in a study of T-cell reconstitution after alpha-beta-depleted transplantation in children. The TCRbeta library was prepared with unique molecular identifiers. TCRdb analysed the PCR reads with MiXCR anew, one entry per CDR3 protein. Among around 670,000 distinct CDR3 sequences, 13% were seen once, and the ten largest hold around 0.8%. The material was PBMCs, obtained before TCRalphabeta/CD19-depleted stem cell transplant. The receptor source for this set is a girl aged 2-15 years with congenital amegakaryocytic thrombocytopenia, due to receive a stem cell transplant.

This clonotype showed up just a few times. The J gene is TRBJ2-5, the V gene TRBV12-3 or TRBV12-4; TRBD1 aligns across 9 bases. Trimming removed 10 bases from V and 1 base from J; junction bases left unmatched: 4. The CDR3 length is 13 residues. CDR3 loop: CATRGQGQETQYF. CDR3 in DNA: TGTGCCACCCGGGGACAGGGCCAAGAGACCCAGTACTTC.

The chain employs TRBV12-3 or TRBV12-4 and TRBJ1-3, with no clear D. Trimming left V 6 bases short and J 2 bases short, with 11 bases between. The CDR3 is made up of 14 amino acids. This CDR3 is CASRAPGTGNTIYF. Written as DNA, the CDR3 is TGTGCCAGCAGAGCTCCGGGAACTGGAAACACCATATATTTT.

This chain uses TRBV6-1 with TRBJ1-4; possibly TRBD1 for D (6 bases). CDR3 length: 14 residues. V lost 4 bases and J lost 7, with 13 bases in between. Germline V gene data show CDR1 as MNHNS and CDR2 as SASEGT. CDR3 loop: CASSVGGAGEKLFF. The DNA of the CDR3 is TGTGCCAGCAGTGTTGGGGGGGCTGGTGAAAAACTGTTTTTT.

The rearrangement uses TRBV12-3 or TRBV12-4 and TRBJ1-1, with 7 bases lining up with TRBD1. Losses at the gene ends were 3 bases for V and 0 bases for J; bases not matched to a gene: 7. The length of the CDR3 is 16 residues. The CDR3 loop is CASSFGDRSMNTEAFF. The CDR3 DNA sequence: TGTGCCAGCAGTTTCGGGGACAGAAGTATGAACACTGAAGCTTTCTTT.

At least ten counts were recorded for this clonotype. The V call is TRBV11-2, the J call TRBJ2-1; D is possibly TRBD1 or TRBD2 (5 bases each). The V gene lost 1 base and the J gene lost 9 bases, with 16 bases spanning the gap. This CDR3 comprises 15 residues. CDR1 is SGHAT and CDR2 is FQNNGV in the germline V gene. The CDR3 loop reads CASSLAMGRVREQFF. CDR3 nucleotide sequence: TGTGCCAGCAGCTTAGCTATGGGGCGGGTCCGTGAGCAGTTCTTC.

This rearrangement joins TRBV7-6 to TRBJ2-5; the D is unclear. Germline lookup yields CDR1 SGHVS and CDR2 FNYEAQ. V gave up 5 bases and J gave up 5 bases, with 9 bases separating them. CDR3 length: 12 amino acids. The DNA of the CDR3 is TGTGCCAGCAGCCCCCATGGGGAGACCCAGTACTTC. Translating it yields CASSPHGETQYF.